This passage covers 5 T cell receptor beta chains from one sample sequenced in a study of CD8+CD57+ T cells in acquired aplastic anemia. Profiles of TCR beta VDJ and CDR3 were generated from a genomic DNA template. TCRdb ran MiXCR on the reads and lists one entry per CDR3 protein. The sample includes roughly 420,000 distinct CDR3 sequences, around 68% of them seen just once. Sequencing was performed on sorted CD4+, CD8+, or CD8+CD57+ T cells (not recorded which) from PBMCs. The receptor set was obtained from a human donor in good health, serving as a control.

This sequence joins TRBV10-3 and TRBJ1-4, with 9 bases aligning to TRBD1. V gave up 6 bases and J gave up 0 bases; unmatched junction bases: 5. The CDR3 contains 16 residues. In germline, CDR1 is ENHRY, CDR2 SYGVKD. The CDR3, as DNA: TGTGCCATCAGAGGGACAGGGAACACAACTAATGAAAAACTGTTTTTT. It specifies CAIRGTGNTTNEKLFF.

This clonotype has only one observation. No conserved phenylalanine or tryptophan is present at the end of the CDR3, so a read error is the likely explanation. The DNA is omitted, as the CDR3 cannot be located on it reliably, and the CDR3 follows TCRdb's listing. The CDR3 reads CASSSKGQWSYDQ. The chain recombines TRBV7-2 with TRBJ1-2; the DNA was not used to check the table's D call, TRBD1. The CDR3 numbers 13 amino acids, ends counted. Germline V CDR1 and CDR2: SGHTA, FQGNSA.

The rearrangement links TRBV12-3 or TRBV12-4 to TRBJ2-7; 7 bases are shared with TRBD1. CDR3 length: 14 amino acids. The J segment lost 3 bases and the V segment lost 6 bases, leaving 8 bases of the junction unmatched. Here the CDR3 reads CASSRRQGLYEQYF. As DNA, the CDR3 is TGTGCCAGCAGCCGCCGACAGGGTCTCTACGAGCAGTACTTC.

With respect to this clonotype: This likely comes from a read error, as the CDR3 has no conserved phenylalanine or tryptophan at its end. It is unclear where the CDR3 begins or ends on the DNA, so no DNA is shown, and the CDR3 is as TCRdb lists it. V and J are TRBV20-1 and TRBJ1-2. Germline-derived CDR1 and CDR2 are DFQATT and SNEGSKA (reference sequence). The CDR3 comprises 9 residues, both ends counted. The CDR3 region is CSASGRATY.

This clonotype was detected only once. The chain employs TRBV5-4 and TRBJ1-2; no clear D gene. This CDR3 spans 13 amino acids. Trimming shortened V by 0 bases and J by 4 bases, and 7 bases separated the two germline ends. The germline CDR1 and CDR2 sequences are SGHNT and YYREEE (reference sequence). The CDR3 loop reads CASSLAKAYGYTF. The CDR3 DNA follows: TGTGCCAGCAGCTTGGCCAAAGCCTATGGCTACACCTTC. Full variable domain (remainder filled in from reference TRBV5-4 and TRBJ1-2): ETGVTQSPTHLIKTRGQQVTLRCSSQSGHNTVSWYQQALGQGPQFIFQYYREEENGRGNFPPRFSGLQFPNYSSELNVNALELDDSALYLCASSLAKAYGYTFGSGTRLTVV.